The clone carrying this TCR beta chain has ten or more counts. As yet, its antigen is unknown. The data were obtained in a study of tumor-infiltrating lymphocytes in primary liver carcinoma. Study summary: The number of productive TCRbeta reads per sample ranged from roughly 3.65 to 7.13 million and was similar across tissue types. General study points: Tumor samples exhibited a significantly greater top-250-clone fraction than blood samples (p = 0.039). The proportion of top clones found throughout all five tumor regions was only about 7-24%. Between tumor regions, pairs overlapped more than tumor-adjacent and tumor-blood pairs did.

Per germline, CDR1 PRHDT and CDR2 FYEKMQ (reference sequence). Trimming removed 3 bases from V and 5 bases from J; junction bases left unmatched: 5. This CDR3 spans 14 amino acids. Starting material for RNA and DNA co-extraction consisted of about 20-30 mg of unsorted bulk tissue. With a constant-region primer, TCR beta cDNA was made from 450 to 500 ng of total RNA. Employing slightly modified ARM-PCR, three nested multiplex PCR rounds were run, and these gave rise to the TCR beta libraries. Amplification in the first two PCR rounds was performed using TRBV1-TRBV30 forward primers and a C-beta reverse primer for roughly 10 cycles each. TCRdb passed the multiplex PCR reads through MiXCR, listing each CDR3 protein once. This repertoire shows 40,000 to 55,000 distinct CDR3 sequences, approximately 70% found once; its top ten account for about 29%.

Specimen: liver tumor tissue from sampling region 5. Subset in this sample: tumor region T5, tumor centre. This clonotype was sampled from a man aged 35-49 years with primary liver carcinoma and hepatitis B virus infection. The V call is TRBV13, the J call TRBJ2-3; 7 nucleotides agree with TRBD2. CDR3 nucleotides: TGTGCCAGCAGCTTGGGAGGGCTCAGAGATACGCAGTATTTT. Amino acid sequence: CASSLGGLRDTQYF.